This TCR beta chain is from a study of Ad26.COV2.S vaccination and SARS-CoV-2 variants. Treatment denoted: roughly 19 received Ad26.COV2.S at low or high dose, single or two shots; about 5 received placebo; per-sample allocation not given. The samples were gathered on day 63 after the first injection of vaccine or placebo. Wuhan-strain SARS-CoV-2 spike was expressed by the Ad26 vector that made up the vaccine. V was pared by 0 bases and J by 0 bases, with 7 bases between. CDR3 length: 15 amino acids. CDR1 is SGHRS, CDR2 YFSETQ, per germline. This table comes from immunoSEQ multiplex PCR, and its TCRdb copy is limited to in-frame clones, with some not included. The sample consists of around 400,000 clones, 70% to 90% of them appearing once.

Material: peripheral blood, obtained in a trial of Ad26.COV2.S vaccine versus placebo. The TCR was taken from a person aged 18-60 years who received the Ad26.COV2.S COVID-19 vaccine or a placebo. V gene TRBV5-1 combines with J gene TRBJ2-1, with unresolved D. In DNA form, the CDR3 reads TGCGCCAGCAGCTTGGACACGCGCTCCTACAATGAGCAGTTCTTC. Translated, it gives CASSLDTRSYNEQFF.